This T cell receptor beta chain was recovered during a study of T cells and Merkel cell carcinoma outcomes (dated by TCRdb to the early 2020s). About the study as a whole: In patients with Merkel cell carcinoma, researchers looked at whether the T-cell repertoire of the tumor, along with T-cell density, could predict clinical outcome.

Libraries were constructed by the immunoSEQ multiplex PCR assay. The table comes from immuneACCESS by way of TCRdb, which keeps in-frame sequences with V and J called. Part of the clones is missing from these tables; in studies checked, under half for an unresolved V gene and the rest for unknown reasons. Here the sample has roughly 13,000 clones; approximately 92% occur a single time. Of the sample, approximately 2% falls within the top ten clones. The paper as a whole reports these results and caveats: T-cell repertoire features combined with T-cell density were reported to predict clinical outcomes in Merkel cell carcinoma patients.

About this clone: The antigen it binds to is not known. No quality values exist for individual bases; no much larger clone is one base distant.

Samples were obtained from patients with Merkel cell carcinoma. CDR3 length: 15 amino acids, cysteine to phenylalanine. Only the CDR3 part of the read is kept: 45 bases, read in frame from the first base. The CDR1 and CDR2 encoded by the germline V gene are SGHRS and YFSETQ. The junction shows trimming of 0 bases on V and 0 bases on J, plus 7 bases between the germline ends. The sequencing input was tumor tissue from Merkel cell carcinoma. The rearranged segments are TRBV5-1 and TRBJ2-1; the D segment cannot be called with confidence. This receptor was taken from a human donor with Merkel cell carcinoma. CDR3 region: CASSLAVSSYNEQFF. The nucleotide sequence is TGCGCCAGCAGCTTGGCGGTAAGCTCCTACAATGAGCAGTTCTTC.